This entry lists 3 T cell receptor beta chains sequenced from one sample in a study of human T cells and chemical hapten exposure. TCRdb re-called the RACE reads with MiXCR, one entry per CDR3 protein. The sample includes about 46,000 distinct CDR3 sequences, about 3.9% of them seen just once. Time point reported: healthy volunteer bleed at 2 weeks. The total RNA was obtained from whole blood that was not fractionated. Sequencing input: whole blood. These receptor sequences come from a female donor in good health. Some clones in this sample may be carry-over from other donors' samples.

This clonotype showed up just a few times. The genes are TRBV5-1 and TRBJ2-3, with 7 bases lining up with TRBD2. The CDR3 loop spans 15 amino acids. From germline, CDR1 is SGHRS and CDR2 YFSETQ. After removal of 9 bases from V and 2 bases from J, the junction contained 12 bases not matched to a gene. CDR3 coding DNA: TGCGCCACCAGAGACCTAGCGGACCTCACAGATACGCAGTATTTT. It is translated as CATRDLADLTDTQYF.

This clonotype was recorded at least ten times. This chain joins TRBV7-2 and TRBJ1-5, with D unclear. This CDR3 has 13 residues. The V end lost 2 bases, the J end lost 2 bases, and 4 bases lay between the germline ends. Germline lookup yields CDR1 SGHTA and CDR2 FQGNSA. The CDR3 DNA reads TGTGCCAGCAGCTTAAGAGGCAATCAGCCCCAGCATTTT. The encoded protein is CASSLRGNQPQHF.

This clonotype was counted many times. This rearrangement joins TRBV24-1 to TRBJ1-5; D is ambiguous. CDR1 is KGHDR and CDR2 is SFDVKD in the germline V gene. CDR3 length equals 14 residues. V lost 1 base and J 0 bases, leaving 3 bases between the germline ends. The CDR3 bases are TGTGCCACCAGTGATTTAAGTAGCAATCAGCCCCAGCATTTT. This gives the protein CATSDLSSNQPQHF.